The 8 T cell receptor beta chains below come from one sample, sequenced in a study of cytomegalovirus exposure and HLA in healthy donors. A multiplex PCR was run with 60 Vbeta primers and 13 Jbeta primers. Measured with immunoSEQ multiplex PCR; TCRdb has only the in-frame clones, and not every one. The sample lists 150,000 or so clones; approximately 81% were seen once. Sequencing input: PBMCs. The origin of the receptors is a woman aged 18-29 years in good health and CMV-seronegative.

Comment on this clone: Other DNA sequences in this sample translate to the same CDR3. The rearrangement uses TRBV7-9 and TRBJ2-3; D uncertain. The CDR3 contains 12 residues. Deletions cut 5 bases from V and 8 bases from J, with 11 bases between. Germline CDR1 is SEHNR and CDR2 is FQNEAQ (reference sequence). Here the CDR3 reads CASSPPSGTQYF. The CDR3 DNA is TGTGCCAGCAGCCCCCCCTCCGGTACGCAGTATTTT. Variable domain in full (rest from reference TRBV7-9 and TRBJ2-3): DTGVSQNPRHKITKRGQNVTFRCDPISEHNRLYWYRQTLGQGPEFLTYFQNEAQLEKSRLLSDRFSAERPKGSFSTLEIQRTEQGDSAMYLCASSPPSGTQYFGPGTRLTVL.

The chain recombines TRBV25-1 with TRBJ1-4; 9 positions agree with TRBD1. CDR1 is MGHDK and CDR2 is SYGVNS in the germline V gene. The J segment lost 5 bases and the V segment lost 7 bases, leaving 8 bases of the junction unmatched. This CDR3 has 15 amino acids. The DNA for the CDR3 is TGTGCCAGCACCCCGGGACAGGGAACGAATGAAAAACTGTTTTTT. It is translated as CASTPGQGTNEKLFF.

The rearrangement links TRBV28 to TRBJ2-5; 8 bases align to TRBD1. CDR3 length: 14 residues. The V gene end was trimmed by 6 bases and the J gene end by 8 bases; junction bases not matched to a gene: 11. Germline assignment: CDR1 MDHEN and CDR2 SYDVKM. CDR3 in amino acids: CASRSPGDRRTQYF. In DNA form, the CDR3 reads TGTGCCAGCAGATCACCTGGGGACAGGAGAACCCAGTACTTC.

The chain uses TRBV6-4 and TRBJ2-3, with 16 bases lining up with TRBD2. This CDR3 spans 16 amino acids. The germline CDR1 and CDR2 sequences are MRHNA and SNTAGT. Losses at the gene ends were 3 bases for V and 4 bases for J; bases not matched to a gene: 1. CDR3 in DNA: TGTGCCAGCAGTGAGGGACTAGCGGGGGGGCCAGATACGCAGTATTTT. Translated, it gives CASSEGLAGGPDTQYF.

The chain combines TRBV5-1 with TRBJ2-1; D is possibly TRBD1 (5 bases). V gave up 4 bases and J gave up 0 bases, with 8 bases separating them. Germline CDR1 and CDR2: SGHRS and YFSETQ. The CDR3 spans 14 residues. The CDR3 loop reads CASSRDSSYNEQFF. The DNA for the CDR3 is TGCGCCAGCAGCCGCGACAGCTCCTACAATGAGCAGTTCTTC. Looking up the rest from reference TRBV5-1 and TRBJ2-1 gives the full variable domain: KAGVTQTPRYLIKTRGQQVTLSCSPISGHRSVSWYQQTPGQGLQFLFEYFSETQRNKGNFPGRFSGRQFSNSRSEMNVSTLELGDSALYLCASSRDSSYNEQFFGPGTRLTVL.

CDR3 sequence reads: CASGLAGSTDTQYF. The CDR3 DNA follows: TGTGCCAGCGGACTAGCGGGGAGCACAGATACGCAGTATTTT. The chain recombines TRBV7-9 with TRBJ2-3; TRBD2 agrees at 12 bases. V shed 8 bases, J shed 0 bases, and the junction held 0 bases outside the gene matches. Germline V lookup: CDR1 SEHNR, CDR2 FQNEAQ (reference sequence). The CDR3 runs to 14 residues.

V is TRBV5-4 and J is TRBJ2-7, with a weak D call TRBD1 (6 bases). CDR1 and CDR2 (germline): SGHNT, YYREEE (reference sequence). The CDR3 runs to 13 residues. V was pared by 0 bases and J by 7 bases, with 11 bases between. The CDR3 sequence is CASSLDRVGEQYF. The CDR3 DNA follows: TGTGCCAGCAGCTTGGACAGGGTGGGAGAGCAGTACTTC.

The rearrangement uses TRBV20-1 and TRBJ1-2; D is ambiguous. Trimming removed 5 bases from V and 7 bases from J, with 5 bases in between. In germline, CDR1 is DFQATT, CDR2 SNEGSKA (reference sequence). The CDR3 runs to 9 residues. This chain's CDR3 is CSAGSGYTF. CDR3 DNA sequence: TGCAGTGCTGGGAGTGGCTACACCTTC.